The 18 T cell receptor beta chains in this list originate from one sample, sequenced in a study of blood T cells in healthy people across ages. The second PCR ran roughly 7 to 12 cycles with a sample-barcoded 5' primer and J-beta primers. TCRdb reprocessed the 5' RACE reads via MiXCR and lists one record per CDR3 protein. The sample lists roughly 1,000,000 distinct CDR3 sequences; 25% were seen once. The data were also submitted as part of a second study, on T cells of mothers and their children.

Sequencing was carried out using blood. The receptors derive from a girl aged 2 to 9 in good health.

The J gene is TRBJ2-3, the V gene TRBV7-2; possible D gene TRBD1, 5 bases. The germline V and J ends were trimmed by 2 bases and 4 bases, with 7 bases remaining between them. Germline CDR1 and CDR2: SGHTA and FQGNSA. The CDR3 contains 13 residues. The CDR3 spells CASSLMGPDTQYF. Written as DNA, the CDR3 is TGTGCCAGCAGCTTAATGGGGCCAGATACGCAGTATTTT.

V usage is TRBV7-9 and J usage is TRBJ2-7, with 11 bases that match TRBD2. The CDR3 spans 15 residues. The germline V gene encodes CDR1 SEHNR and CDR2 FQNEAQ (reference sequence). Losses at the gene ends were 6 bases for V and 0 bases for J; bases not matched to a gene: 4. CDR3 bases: TGTGCCAGCAGTCCACTAGCGGGGGCCTCCTACGAGCAGTACTTC. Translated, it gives CASSPLAGASYEQYF.

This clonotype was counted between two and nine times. The CDR3 bases are TGTGCCAGCACTAGCTCCATGGGGACAGGGAGGAGTGAGTACAATGAGCAGTTCTTC. The encoded protein is CASTSSMGTGRSEYNEQFF. The chain carries TRBV12-3 or TRBV12-4 and TRBJ2-5; 9 nucleotides match TRBD1. Near its end, the DNA agrees better with TRBJ2-1, so the J call may be wrong. The CDR3 consists of 19 residues.

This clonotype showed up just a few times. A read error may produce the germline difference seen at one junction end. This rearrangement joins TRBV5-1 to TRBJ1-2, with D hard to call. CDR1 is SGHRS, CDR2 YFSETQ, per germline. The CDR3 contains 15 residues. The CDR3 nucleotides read TGCACCAGCAGCCCGGGTGCAAGGCAGAGCTTCGGGTACACCTTC. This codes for CTSSPGARQSFGYTF.

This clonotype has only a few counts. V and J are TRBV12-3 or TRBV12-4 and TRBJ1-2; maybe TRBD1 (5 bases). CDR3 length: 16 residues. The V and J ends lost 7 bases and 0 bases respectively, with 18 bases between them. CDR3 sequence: CASTDSGPTTNYGYTF. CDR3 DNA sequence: TGTGCCAGCACCGATTCAGGGCCTACTACTAACTATGGCTACACCTTC.

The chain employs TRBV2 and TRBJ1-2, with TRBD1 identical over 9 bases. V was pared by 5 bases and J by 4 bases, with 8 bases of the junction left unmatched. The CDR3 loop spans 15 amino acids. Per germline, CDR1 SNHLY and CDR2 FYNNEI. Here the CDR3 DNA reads TGTGCCAGCAGTCCACAGGGGGCAGGGAGCTATGGCTACACCTTC. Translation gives CASSPQGAGSYGYTF. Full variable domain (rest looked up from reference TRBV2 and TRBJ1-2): EPEVTQTPSHQVTQMGQEVILRCVPISNHLYFYWYRQILGQKVEFLVSFYNNEISEKSEIFDDQFSVERPDGSNFTLKIRSTKLEDSAMYFCASSPQGAGSYGYTFGSGTRLTVV.

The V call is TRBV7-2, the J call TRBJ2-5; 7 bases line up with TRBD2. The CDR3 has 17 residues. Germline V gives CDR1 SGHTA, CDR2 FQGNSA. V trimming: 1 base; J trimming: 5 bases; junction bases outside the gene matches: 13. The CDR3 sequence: CASSLGGAREIVETQYF. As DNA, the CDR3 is TGTGCCAGCAGCTTAGGGGGCGCGCGGGAGATAGTGGAGACCCAGTACTTC.

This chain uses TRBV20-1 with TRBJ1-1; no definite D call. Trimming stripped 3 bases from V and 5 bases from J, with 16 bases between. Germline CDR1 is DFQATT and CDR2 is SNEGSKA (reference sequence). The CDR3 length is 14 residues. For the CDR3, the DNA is TGCAGTGCTAGCACGATATCTGCGGTGACTGAAGCTTTCTTT. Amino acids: CSASTISAVTEAFF.

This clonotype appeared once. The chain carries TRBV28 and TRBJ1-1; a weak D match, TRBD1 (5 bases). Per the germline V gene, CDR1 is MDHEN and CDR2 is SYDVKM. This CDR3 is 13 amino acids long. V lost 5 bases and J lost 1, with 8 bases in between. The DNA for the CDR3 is TGTGCCAGCAGTGGAGGGGCGAACACTGAAGCTTTCTTT. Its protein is CASSGGANTEAFF. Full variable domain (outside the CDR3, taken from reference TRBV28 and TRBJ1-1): DVKVTQSSRYLVKRTGEKVFLECVQDMDHENMFWYRQDPGLGLRLIYFSYDVKMKEKGDIPEGYSVSREKKERFSLILESASTNQTSMYLCASSGGANTEAFFGQGTRLTVV.

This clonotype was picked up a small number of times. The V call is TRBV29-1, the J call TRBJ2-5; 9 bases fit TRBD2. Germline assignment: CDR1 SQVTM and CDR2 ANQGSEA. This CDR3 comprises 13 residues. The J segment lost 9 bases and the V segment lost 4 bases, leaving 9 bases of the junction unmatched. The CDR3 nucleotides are TGCAGCGTTGCAGCCCAGCGGGAGGAGGCCCAGTACTTC. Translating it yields CSVAAQREEAQYF.

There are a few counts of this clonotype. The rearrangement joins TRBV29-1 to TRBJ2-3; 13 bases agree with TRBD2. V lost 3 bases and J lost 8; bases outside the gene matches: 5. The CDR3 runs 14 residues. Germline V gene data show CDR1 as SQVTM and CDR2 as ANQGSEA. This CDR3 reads CSVETSGGRSTQYF. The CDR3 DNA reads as TGCAGCGTTGAGACTAGCGGGGGGAGGAGTACGCAGTATTTT.

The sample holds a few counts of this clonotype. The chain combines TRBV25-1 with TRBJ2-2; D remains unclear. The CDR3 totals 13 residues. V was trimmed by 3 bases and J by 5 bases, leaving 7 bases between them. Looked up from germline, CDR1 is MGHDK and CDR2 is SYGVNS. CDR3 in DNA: TGTGCCAGCAGTGAGTACAGAACCGGGGAGCTGTTTTTT. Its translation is CASSEYRTGELFF.

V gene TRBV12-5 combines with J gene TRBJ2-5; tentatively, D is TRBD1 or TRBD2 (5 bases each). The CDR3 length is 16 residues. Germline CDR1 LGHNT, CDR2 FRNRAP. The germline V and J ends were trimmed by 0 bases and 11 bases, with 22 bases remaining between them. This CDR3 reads CASGLVTPQAKGEQYF. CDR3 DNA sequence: TGTGCTAGTGGTTTGGTTACCCCGCAGGCAAAAGGGGAGCAGTACTTC.

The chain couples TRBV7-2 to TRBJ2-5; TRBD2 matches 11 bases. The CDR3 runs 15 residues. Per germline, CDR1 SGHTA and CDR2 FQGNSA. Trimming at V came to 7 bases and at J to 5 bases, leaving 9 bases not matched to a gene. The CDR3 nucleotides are TGTGCCAGCAACCCTTCTAGCGGGAGGAGGGAGACCCAGTACTTC. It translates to CASNPSSGRRETQYF.

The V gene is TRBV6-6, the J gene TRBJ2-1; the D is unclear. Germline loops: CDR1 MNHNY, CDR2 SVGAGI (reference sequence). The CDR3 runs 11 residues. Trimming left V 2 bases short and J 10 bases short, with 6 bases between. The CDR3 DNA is TGTGCCAGCAGTTACAACGACGAGCAGTTCTTC. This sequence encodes CASSYNDEQFF.

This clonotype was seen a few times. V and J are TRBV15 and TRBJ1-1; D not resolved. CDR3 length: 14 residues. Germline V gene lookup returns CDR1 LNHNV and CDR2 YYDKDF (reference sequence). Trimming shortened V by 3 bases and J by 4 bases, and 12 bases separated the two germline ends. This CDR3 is CATSRGEPFTEAFF. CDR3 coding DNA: TGTGCCACCAGCAGGGGCGAGCCTTTCACTGAAGCTTTCTTT.

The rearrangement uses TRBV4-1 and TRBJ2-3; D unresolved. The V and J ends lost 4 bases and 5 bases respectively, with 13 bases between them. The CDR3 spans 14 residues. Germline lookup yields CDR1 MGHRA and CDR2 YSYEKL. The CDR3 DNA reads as TGCGCCAGCAGCCCTCCCGGAGAGGAAGATACGCAGTATTTT. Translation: CASSPPGEEDTQYF.

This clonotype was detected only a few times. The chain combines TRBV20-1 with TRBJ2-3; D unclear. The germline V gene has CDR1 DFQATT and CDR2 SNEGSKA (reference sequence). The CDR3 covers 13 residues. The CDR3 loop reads CSAARTSTDTQYF. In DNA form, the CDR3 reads TGCAGCGCGGCAAGAACTAGCACAGATACGCAGTATTTT.